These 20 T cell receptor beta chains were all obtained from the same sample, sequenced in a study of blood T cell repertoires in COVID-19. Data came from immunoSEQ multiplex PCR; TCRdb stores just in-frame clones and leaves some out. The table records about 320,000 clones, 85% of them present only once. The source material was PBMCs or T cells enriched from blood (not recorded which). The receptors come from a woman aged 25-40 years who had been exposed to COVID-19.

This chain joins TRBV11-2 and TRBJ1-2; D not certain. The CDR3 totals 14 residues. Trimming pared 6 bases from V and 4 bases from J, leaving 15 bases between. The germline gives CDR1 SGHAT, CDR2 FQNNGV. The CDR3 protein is CASSSGLRGYGYTF. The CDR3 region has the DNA TGTGCCAGCAGTTCAGGACTGCGAGGCTATGGCTACACCTTC.

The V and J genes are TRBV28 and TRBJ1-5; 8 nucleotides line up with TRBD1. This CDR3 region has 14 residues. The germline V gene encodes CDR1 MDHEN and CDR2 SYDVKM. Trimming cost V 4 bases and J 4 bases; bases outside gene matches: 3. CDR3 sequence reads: CASSSTGGNQPQHF. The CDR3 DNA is TGTGCCAGCAGTTCCACAGGGGGGAATCAGCCCCAGCATTTT.

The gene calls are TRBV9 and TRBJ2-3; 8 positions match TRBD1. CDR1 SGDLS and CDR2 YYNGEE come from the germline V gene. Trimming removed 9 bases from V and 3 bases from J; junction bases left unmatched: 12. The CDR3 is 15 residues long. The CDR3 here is CATARIGQGTDTQYF. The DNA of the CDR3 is TGTGCCACAGCCCGCATAGGACAGGGTACAGATACGCAGTATTTT.

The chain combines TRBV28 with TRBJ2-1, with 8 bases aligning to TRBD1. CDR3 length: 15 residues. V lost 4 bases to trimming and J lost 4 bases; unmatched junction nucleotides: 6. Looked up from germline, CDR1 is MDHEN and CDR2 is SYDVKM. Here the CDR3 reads CASSSGQGWYNEQFF. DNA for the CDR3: TGTGCCAGCAGTTCAGGACAGGGTTGGTACAATGAGCAGTTCTTC.

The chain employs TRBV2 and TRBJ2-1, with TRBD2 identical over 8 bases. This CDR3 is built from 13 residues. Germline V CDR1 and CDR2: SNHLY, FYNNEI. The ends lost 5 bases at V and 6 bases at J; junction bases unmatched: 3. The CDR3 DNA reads TGTGCCAGCAGTCGGGGGGGAGGCAATGAGCAGTTCTTC. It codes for CASSRGGGNEQFF.

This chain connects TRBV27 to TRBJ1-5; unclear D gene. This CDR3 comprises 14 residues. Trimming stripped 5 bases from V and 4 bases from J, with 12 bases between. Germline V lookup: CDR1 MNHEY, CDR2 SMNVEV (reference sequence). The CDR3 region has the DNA TGTGCCAGCAGTCCCTACGAGGGTAATCAGCCCCAGCATTTT. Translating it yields CASSPYEGNQPQHF.

CDR3 nucleotides: TGCGCCAGCAGCCAAGAGGCAGGGCCTCGCAATCAGCCCCAGCATTTT. It yields the protein CASSQEAGPRNQPQHF. V usage is TRBV4-3 and J usage is TRBJ1-5; D perhaps matches TRBD1 (5 bases). V was shortened by 0 bases and J by 2 bases, with 11 bases between the two germline ends. Germline V gives CDR1 LGHNA, CDR2 YSLEER. This CDR3 comprises 16 residues.

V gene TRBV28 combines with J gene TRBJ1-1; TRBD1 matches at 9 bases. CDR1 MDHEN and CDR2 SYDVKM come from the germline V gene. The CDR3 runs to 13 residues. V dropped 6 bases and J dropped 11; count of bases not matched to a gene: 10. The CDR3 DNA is TGTGCCAGCAGAACCGGACAGGGGAGTCAGGCTTTCTTT. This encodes CASRTGQGSQAFF.

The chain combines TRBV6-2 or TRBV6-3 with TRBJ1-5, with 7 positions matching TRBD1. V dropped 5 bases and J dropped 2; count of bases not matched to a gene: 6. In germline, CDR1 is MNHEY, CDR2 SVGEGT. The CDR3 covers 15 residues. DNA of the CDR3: TGTGCCAGCAGTACTGACAGGGTTGGCAATCAGCCCCAGCATTTT. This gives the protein CASSTDRVGNQPQHF.

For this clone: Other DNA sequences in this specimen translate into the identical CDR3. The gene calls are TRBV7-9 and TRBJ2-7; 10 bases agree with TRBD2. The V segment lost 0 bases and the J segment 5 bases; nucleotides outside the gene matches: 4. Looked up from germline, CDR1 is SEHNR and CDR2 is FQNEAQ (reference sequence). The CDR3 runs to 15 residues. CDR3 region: CASSLAAGGPDEQYF. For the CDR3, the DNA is TGTGCCAGCAGCTTAGCAGCGGGAGGGCCAGACGAGCAGTACTTC.

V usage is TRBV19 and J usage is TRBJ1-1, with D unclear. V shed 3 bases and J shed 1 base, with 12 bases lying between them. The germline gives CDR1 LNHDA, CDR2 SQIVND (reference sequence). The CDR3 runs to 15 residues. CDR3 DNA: TGTGCCAGTAGTATGATGAAAGGGAGGAACACTGAAGCTTTCTTT. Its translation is CASSMMKGRNTEAFF.

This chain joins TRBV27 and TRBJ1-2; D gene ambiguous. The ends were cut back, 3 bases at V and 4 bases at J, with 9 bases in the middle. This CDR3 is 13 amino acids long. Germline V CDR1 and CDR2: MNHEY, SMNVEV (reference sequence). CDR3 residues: CASSFGPSYGYTF. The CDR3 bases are TGTGCCAGCAGTTTCGGTCCGTCCTATGGCTACACCTTC.

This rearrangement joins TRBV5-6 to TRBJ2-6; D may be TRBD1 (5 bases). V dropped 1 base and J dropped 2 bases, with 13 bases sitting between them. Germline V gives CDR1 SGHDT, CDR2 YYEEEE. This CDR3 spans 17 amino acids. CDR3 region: CASSLFSGRAGANVLTF. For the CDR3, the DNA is TGTGCCAGCAGCTTGTTTTCGGGCAGGGCTGGGGCCAACGTCCTGACTTTC. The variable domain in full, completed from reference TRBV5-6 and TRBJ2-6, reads DAGVTQSPTHLIKTRGQQVTLRCSPKSGHDTVSWYQQALGQGPQFIFQYYEEEERQRGNFPDRFSGHQFPNYSSELNVNALLLGDSALYLCASSLFSGRAGANVLTFGAGSRLTVL.

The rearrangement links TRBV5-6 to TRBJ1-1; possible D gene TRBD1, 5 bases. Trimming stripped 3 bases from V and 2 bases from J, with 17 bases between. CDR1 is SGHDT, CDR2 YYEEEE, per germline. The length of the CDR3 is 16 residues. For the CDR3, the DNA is TGTGCCAGCAGCTCCTCCTGGGGGAGGGGAAACACTGAAGCTTTCTTT. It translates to CASSSSWGRGNTEAFF.

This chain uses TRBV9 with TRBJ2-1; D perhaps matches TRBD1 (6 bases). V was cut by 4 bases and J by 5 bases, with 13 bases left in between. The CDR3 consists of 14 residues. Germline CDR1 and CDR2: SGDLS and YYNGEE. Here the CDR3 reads CASSPRTEHNEQFF. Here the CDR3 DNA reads TGTGCCAGCAGCCCGAGGACAGAGCACAATGAGCAGTTCTTC.

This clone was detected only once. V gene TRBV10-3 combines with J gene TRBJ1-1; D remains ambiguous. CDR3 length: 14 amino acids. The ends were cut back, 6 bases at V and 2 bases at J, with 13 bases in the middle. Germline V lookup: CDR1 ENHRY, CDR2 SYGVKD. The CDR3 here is CAIRRQEANTEAFF. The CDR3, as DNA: TGTGCCATCAGACGCCAGGAGGCTAACACTGAAGCTTTCTTT.

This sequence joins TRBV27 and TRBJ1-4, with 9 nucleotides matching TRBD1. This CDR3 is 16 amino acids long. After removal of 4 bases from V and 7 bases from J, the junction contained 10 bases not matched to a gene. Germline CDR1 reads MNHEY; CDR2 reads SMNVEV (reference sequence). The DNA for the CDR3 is TGTGCCAGCAGTTCCGCGGCGGACAGGGGAACTGAAAAACTGTTTTTT. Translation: CASSSAADRGTEKLFF.

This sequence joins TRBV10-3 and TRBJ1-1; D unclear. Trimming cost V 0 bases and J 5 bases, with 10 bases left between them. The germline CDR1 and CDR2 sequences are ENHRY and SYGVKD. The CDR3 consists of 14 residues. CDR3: CAISESGEGTEAFF. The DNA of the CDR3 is TGTGCCATCAGTGAGTCCGGGGAAGGGACTGAAGCTTTCTTT.

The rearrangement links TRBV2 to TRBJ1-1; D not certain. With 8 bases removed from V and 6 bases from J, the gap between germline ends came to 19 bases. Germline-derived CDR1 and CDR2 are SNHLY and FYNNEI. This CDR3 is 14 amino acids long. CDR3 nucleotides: TGTGCCAGCGGATTAGGCCTGGGCCGGTCTGAAGCTTTCTTT. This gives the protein CASGLGLGRSEAFF.

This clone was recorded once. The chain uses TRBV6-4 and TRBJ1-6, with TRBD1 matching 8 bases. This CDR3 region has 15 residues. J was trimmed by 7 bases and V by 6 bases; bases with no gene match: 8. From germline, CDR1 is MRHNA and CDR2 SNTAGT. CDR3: CASSQTGVGNSPLHF. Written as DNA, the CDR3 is TGTGCCAGCAGCCAGACAGGGGTAGGCAATTCACCCCTCCACTTT.